The 17 T cell receptor beta chains below all came from one sample that was sequenced in a study of T-cell reconstitution after alpha-beta-depleted transplantation in children. Unique molecular identifiers were used to barcode this TCRbeta library. TCRdb passed the PCR reads through MiXCR, listing each CDR3 protein once. This table has approximately 490,000 distinct CDR3 sequences, approximately 10% appearing once. Sequencing used PBMCs, obtained before TCRalphabeta/CD19-depleted stem cell transplant. Receptors originate from a child aged 2-15 years with inherited bone marrow failure, due to receive a stem cell transplant.

This clonotype has just a few counts. The J gene is TRBJ2-3, the V gene TRBV4-2, with 10 bases fitting TRBD2. The CDR3 covers 15 residues. Per germline, CDR1 LGHNA and CDR2 YNFKEQ. Losses at the gene ends were 3 bases for V and 6 bases for J; bases not matched to a gene: 6. CDR3 in DNA: TGTGCCAGCAGCCACCTAGCGGGAGCGAAGGATACGCAGTATTTT. Amino acid sequence: CASSHLAGAKDTQYF.

This clonotype has a count of ten or more. The CDR3 nucleotides read TGCAGCGTTGGAAAGGGTGCAAACATTCAGTACTTC. It codes for CSVGKGANIQYF. This chain uses TRBV29-1 with TRBJ2-4, with no clear D. The CDR3 is made up of 12 amino acids. Germline CDR1 reads SQVTM; CDR2 reads ANQGSEA. Trimming stripped 4 bases from V and 6 bases from J, with 10 bases between.

This clonotype was counted at least ten times. The chain recombines TRBV7-9 with TRBJ1-1, with 7 bases that match TRBD1. The CDR3 has 14 residues. The trim removed 4 bases at V and 4 bases at J, leaving 6 bases unmatched. Germline V CDR1 and CDR2: SEHNR, FQNEAQ (reference sequence). The CDR3 reads CASSSGQRVTEAFF. The CDR3 region has the DNA TGTGCCAGCAGCTCGGGACAGCGGGTCACTGAAGCTTTCTTT.

J is TRBJ2-1 and V is TRBV7-9; 15 positions match TRBD2. Germline V gene data show CDR1 as SEHNR and CDR2 as FQNEAQ (reference sequence). This CDR3 is built from 21 residues. Trimming took 5 bases from V and 4 from J; bases not matched to a gene: 18. CDR3 loop: CASSPDRTSGRAIGRYNEQFF. The CDR3 DNA reads as TGTGCCAGCAGCCCGGACCGGACTAGCGGGAGGGCCATCGGAAGGTACAATGAGCAGTTCTTC.

The chain carries TRBV20-1 and TRBJ2-7; D is uncertain. This CDR3 spans 15 amino acids. Germline lookup yields CDR1 DFQATT and CDR2 SNEGSKA (reference sequence). V gave up 1 base and J gave up 2 bases, with 15 bases separating them. The CDR3 sequence is CSARVNRLRPYEQYF. The DNA of the CDR3 is TGCAGTGCTAGAGTGAATAGACTTCGACCCTACGAGCAGTACTTC.

Ten or more counts support this clonotype. The CDR3 spells CASSQSGYSSYEQYF. The CDR3 nucleotides are TGCGCCAGCAGCCAAAGCGGGTACAGCTCCTACGAGCAGTACTTC. The V and J genes are TRBV4-3 and TRBJ2-7, with a tentative D call TRBD2 (6 bases). CDR1 and CDR2 (germline): LGHNA, YSLEER. V lost 2 bases and J lost 0, with 11 bases in between. CDR3 length: 15 amino acids.

This clonotype was counted ten times or more. This chain links TRBV19 with TRBJ2-3; 9 nucleotides agree with TRBD2. Germline trimming cut 2 bases from V and 1 base from J; bases unmatched to any gene: 1. Germline V gives CDR1 LNHDA, CDR2 SQIVND (reference sequence). The CDR3 totals 15 residues. CDR3 bases: TGTGCCAGTAGTATACAGCGGGAGGGCACAGATACGCAGTATTTT. This sequence encodes CASSIQREGTDTQYF.

The chain joins TRBV10-2 to TRBJ2-7, with TRBD1 matching over 9 bases. With 5 bases clipped from V and 5 bases from J, the junction kept 13 bases outside the gene matches. This CDR3 has 16 residues. CDR1 is WSHSY, CDR2 SAAADI, per germline. In nucleotides, the CDR3 is TGCGCCAGCAGTAGATCCCCGGGACAGGGTGTCCACGAGCAGTACTTC. Translation gives CASSRSPGQGVHEQYF.

The chain has TRBV7-2 and TRBJ2-1, with 9 bases identical to TRBD2. The germline gives CDR1 SGHTA, CDR2 FQGNSA. After removal of 3 bases from V and 4 bases from J, the junction contained 4 bases not matched to a gene. This CDR3 comprises 15 residues. For the CDR3, the DNA is TGTGCCAGCAGCTTGGGGACTAGCCGATACAATGAGCAGTTCTTC. This encodes CASSLGTSRYNEQFF. The whole variable domain, filled in from reference TRBV7-2 and TRBJ2-1, reads GAGVSQSPSNKVTEKGKDVELRCDPISGHTALYWYRQSLGQGLEFLIYFQGNSAPDKSGLPSDRFSAERTGGSVSTLTIQRTQQEDSAVYLCASSLGTSRYNEQFFGPGTRLTVL.

V gene TRBV12-3 or TRBV12-4 combines with J gene TRBJ2-1, with 7 nucleotides matching TRBD2. This CDR3 spans 15 amino acids. Losses at the gene ends were 6 bases for V and 0 bases for J; bases not matched to a gene: 5. CDR3 sequence reads: CASRFSGLSYNEQFF. The CDR3 bases are TGTGCCAGCAGATTTAGCGGGCTCTCCTACAATGAGCAGTTCTTC.

In this sample, this clonotype turned up many times. The CDR3 loop reads CASSPLDSHSPLHF. The CDR3 DNA reads as TGTGCCAGCAGCCCGCTAGACTCACATTCACCCCTCCACTTT. This sequence joins TRBV7-9 and TRBJ1-6; D remains ambiguous. The germline CDR1 and CDR2 sequences are SEHNR and FQNEAQ (reference sequence). This CDR3 has 14 amino acids. V gave up 5 bases and J gave up 8 bases, with 13 bases separating them.

This clonotype was picked up a small number of times. The chain has TRBV4-1 and TRBJ2-3; D may be TRBD1 (6 bases). The CDR3 consists of 14 residues. Trimming shortened V by 2 bases and J by 6 bases, and 12 bases separated the two germline ends. Germline CDR1 is MGHRA and CDR2 is YSYEKL. The CDR3 region has the DNA TGCGCCAGCAGCCAACAAAACAGGGAGGATACGCAGTATTTT. Encoded protein: CASSQQNREDTQYF.

This clonotype was seen ten or more times. The chain couples TRBV24-1 to TRBJ2-2; D is unresolved. The CDR3 is made up of 14 amino acids. The V and J ends lost 6 bases and 6 bases respectively, with 13 bases between them. CDR1 and CDR2 from the germline V gene are KGHDR and SFDVKD. The CDR3 region is CATSLTAWAGELFF. CDR3 nucleotides: TGTGCCACCAGTTTAACCGCCTGGGCCGGGGAGCTGTTTTTT.

This clonotype was observed many times. The DNA of the CDR3 is TGCGCCAGCAGCGCACAGGGGGCCCTTCAGACCCAGTACTTC. This translates into CASSAQGALQTQYF. The chain recombines TRBV5-1 with TRBJ2-5; 9 bases are shared with TRBD1. V shed 4 bases and J 6 bases; nucleotides not matched to a gene: 7. CDR1 is SGHRS and CDR2 is YFSETQ in the germline V gene. The CDR3 has 14 residues. Full variable domain (missing parts from reference TRBV5-1 and TRBJ2-5): KAGVTQTPRYLIKTRGQQVTLSCSPISGHRSVSWYQQTPGQGLQFLFEYFSETQRNKGNFPGRFSGRQFSNSRSEMNVSTLELGDSALYLCASSAQGALQTQYFGPGTRLLVL.

The chain couples TRBV14 to TRBJ2-5, with D possibly TRBD1 on 6 matching bases. The CDR3 runs 16 residues. Germline CDR1 is SGHDN and CDR2 is FVKESK. The V end lost 6 bases, the J end lost 1 base, and 18 bases lay between the germline ends. The CDR3 DNA sequence: TGTGCCAGCAGAAACAGGGACGGTAGGGTCCAAGAGACCCAGTACTTC. This gives the protein CASRNRDGRVQETQYF.

The chain recombines TRBV29-1 with TRBJ1-3; D gene uncertain. The CDR3 totals 18 residues. Germline CDR1 reads SQVTM; CDR2 reads ANQGSEA. V was pared by 5 bases and J by 8 bases, with 31 bases between. The CDR3 coding sequence is TGCAGCGTTACCGGCGGACTCACTCTATTCCCGATAAGAGACACCATATATTTT. The encoded protein is CSVTGGLTLFPIRDTIYF.

CDR3 sequence (DNA): TGCAGTGCTAGGAGCCCCTTGGAGGCGGCCTACTCCTACAATGAGCAGTTCTTC. This sequence encodes CSARSPLEAAYSYNEQFF. The chain joins TRBV20-1 to TRBJ2-1; D is perhaps TRBD2 (5 bases). CDR3 length equals 18 residues. Germline V lookup: CDR1 DFQATT, CDR2 SNEGSKA (reference sequence). The V end was cut by 3 bases, the J end by 0 bases, with 21 bases between.